These 14 T cell receptor beta chains were sequenced from one sample in a study of T cells in localized non-small cell lung cancer. This table comes from immunoSEQ multiplex PCR, and its TCRdb copy is limited to in-frame clones, with some not included. The table has about 20,000 clones, 85% to 90% seen once. This specimen was PBMCs, taken before any cancer treatment. These receptors were taken from a man aged 35 to 69 with stage II squamous cell lung carcinoma.

The chain joins TRBV9 to TRBJ2-7; D gene uncertain. Between the trimmed V and J ends, which lost 1 base and 5 bases, there was a span of 10 bases. Germline assignment: CDR1 SGDLS and CDR2 YYNGEE. The CDR3 extends over 13 amino acids. CDR3 sequence (DNA): TGTGCCAGCAGCGTAAGACCCGGAGACGAGCAGTACTTC. Translation gives CASSVRPGDEQYF.

The chain uses TRBV5-8 and TRBJ1-3; possible D gene TRBD1, 6 bases. The CDR3 length is 17 residues. CDR1 and CDR2 from the germline V gene are SGHTS and YDEGEE. V was clipped by 2 bases and J by 5 bases, with 20 bases between them. The CDR3 DNA follows: TGTGCCAGCAGCTTTCCGATCGACGAGGGGGAAAGAAACACCATATATTTT. Protein product: CASSFPIDEGERNTIYF. The whole variable domain, remainder taken from reference TRBV5-8 and TRBJ1-3, is EAGVTQSPTHLIKTRGQQATLRCSPISGHTSVYWYQQALGLGLQFLLWYDEGEERNRGNFPPRFSGRQFPNYSSELNVNALELEDSALYLCASSFPIDEGERNTIYFGEGSWLTVV.

This clone was found once. The rearrangement joins TRBV10-2 to TRBJ2-7, with 10 bases lining up with TRBD2. J gave up 6 bases and V 7 bases, and 9 bases lay outside the gene matches. CDR1 and CDR2 (germline): WSHSY, SAAADI. This CDR3 spans 14 amino acids. CDR3 bases: TGCGCCAGCAAAGAACAACTAGCGGGAACCGAGCAGTACTTC. Translation: CASKEQLAGTEQYF.

The chain combines TRBV6-5 with TRBJ2-1; D is perhaps TRBD1 or TRBD2 (5 bases each). V gave up 3 bases and J gave up 5 bases, with 11 bases separating them. The CDR3 is 14 residues long. Germline V lookup: CDR1 MNHEY, CDR2 SVGAGI. The CDR3 coding sequence is TGTGCCAGCAGTTATTCCGGGACGAACAATGAGCAGTTCTTC. This codes for CASSYSGTNNEQFF.

This chain joins TRBV11-2 and TRBJ2-1; 7 nucleotides agree with TRBD2. With 5 bases clipped from V and 3 bases from J, the junction kept 10 bases outside the gene matches. This CDR3 region has 16 residues. Looked up from germline, CDR1 is SGHAT and CDR2 is FQNNGV. CDR3 sequence reads: CASSGGVSDFYNEQFF. The CDR3 DNA follows: TGTGCCAGCAGCGGGGGGGTTTCGGATTTCTACAATGAGCAGTTCTTC.

The rearrangement links TRBV9 to TRBJ2-3; D tentatively reads TRBD1 or TRBD2 (6 bases each). V gave up 3 bases and J gave up 1 base, with 18 bases separating them. The CDR3 has 17 amino acids. Germline V gene lookup returns CDR1 SGDLS and CDR2 YYNGEE. The CDR3 sequence is CASSAAVDRRGTDTQYF. The CDR3 nucleotides are TGTGCCAGCAGCGCCGCCGTTGACAGGAGGGGCACAGATACGCAGTATTTT. Looking up the rest from reference TRBV9 and TRBJ2-3 gives the full variable domain: DSGVTQTPKHLITATGQRVTLRCSPRSGDLSVYWYQQSLDQGLQFLIQYYNGEERAKGNILERFSAQQFPDLHSELNLSSLELGDSALYFCASSAAVDRRGTDTQYFGPGTRLTVL.

CDR3 sequence reads: CASSLADGYTF. The CDR3 region has the DNA TGTGCCAGCTCACTGGCCGATGGCTACACCTTC. The chain uses TRBV18 and TRBJ1-2; no clear D gene. The CDR3 runs 11 residues. Trimming removed 4 bases from V and 6 bases from J, with 6 bases in between. Looked up from germline, CDR1 is KGHSH and CDR2 is LQKENI.

The chain is built from TRBV9 and TRBJ1-2; 8 nucleotides match TRBD1. Germline CDR1 reads SGDLS; CDR2 reads YYNGEE. CDR3 size: 16 residues. The V segment lost 4 bases and the J segment 7 bases; nucleotides outside the gene matches: 15. The CDR3 sequence: CASSSRSAGGESGYTF. DNA for the CDR3: TGTGCCAGCAGCTCAAGATCGGCAGGGGGCGAAAGTGGCTACACCTTC. Complete variable domain (other parts from reference TRBV9 and TRBJ1-2): DSGVTQTPKHLITATGQRVTLRCSPRSGDLSVYWYQQSLDQGLQFLIQYYNGEERAKGNILERFSAQQFPDLHSELNLSSLELGDSALYFCASSSRSAGGESGYTFGSGTRLTVV.

The genes are TRBV6-5 and TRBJ2-7, with D perhaps assigned TRBD1 or TRBD2 (5 bases each). The CDR3 covers 14 residues. The V end was cut by 2 bases, the J end by 2 bases, with 10 bases between. Germline loops: CDR1 MNHEY, CDR2 SVGAGI. The DNA for the CDR3 is TGTGCCAGCAGTTACGATTGGGGGACCTACGAGCAGTACTTC. Translated: CASSYDWGTYEQYF.

The J gene is TRBJ2-3, the V gene TRBV5-4, with D hard to call. This CDR3 is 15 amino acids long. Between the trimmed V and J ends, which lost 2 bases and 2 bases, there was a span of 12 bases. In germline, CDR1 is SGHNT, CDR2 YYREEE (reference sequence). The DNA of the CDR3 is TGTGCCAGCAGCTTAGGGATAACCGCCACAGATACGCAGTATTTT. Translated, it gives CASSLGITATDTQYF.

The chain carries TRBV6-1 and TRBJ1-4, with D perhaps TRBD1 (5 bases). With 7 bases removed from V and 4 bases from J, the gap between germline ends came to 13 bases. Germline CDR1 MNHNS, CDR2 SASEGT. The CDR3 is 14 amino acids. This chain's CDR3 is CASKKDIYNEKLFF. DNA for the CDR3: TGTGCCAGCAAAAAGGACATTTATAATGAAAAACTGTTTTTT.

The chain is built from TRBV29-1 and TRBJ2-7; possible D gene TRBD2, 7 bases. This CDR3 region has 13 residues. CDR1 and CDR2 from the germline V gene are SQVTM and ANQGSEA. V lost 6 bases to trimming and J lost 0 bases, with 12 bases between them. For the CDR3, the DNA is TGCAGCGTCCGGGGGGCAAGCTCCTACGAGCAGTACTTC. Translated: CSVRGASSYEQYF.

The chain employs TRBV5-1 and TRBJ2-5; 10 bases align to TRBD2. V gave up 6 bases and J gave up 2 bases; unmatched junction bases: 7. This CDR3 region has 15 residues. Germline CDR1 SGHRS, CDR2 YFSETQ. CDR3 region: CASNFGLAEQETQYF. CDR3 in DNA: TGCGCCAGCAATTTCGGACTAGCGGAACAAGAGACCCAGTACTTC.

This chain links TRBV4-2 with TRBJ2-3, with D unresolved. Germline lookup yields CDR1 LGHNA and CDR2 YNFKEQ. The CDR3 extends over 13 amino acids. Between the trimmed V and J ends, which lost 4 bases and 2 bases, there was a span of 7 bases. The CDR3 protein is CASSLGPTDTQYF. CDR3 bases: TGTGCCAGCAGCCTCGGGCCCACAGATACGCAGTATTTT.